The next 29 T cell receptor beta chains were all read from a single sample in a study of shared clonotypes between healthy human individuals (TCRdb year 2020). The library was generated by the immunoSEQ multiplex PCR assay. Not all clones reach the TCRdb copy of this immuneACCESS table, which keeps in-frame sequences only. Checked studies attribute under half of the gap to unresolved V genes and leave the rest unexplained. Here the sample has around 1.6 million clones; 95% to 99% occur a single time. The top ten constitute around 0.45% of the sample. Sequencing was performed on naive CD4+ T cells sorted from blood. The cell subset or site label of this sample denotes: CD45RA+ positively selected. These receptor sequences come from a young man in good health.

The chain employs TRBV5-1 and TRBJ2-5; D is perhaps TRBD1 (6 bases). V gave up 1 base and J gave up 4 bases, with 14 bases separating them. In germline, CDR1 is SGHRS, CDR2 YFSETQ. The CDR3 is 15 residues long. The CDR3 bases are TGCGCCAGCAGCTTGAGGGGGTTGGCAGGAGAGACCCAGTACTTC. This encodes CASSLRGLAGETQYF.

This rearrangement joins TRBV10-3 to TRBJ2-7; D unresolved. CDR3 length: 12 amino acids. Trimming removed 4 bases at V and 4 bases at J, with 8 bases between. Germline lookup yields CDR1 ENHRY and CDR2 SYGVKD. CDR3 sequence reads: CAISGVEYEQYF. In DNA form, the CDR3 reads TGTGCCATCAGTGGGGTCGAATACGAGCAGTACTTC.

The rearrangement uses TRBV5-4 and TRBJ1-4; D is undetermined. The CDR3 is 16 amino acids. With 4 bases removed from V and 8 bases from J, the gap between germline ends came to 21 bases. The germline CDR1 and CDR2 sequences are SGHNT and YYREEE (reference sequence). CDR3 in amino acids: CASSTTPGYGMEKLFF. The CDR3 DNA is TGTGCCAGCAGCACCACGCCGGGTTACGGAATGGAAAAACTGTTTTTT.

The chain employs TRBV27 and TRBJ1-5; D is unresolved. Trimming removed 6 bases at V and 3 bases at J, with 12 bases between. This CDR3 has 14 amino acids. Germline V CDR1 and CDR2: MNHEY, SMNVEV (reference sequence). The CDR3 reads CASRRTLPNQPQHF. CDR3 bases: TGTGCCAGCAGGCGGACCTTACCCAATCAGCCCCAGCATTTT.

V is TRBV5-1 and J is TRBJ2-2, with 8 positions matching TRBD1. Trimming cost V 4 bases and J 6 bases; bases outside gene matches: 5. The CDR3 sequence is 14 residues long. Germline assignment: CDR1 SGHRS and CDR2 YFSETQ. CDR3 loop: CASSVTGAPGELFF. CDR3 sequence (DNA): TGCGCCAGCAGCGTGACAGGGGCTCCCGGGGAGCTGTTTTTT.

This sequence joins TRBV4-1 and TRBJ1-3; D is ambiguous. The V gene lost 3 bases and the J gene lost 2 bases, with 11 bases spanning the gap. CDR3 length: 15 amino acids. From germline, CDR1 is MGHRA and CDR2 YSYEKL. CDR3 loop: CASSQLGFAGNTIYF. The CDR3 DNA is TGCGCCAGCAGCCAGTTAGGGTTTGCTGGAAACACCATATATTTT.

The chain is built from TRBV11-3 and TRBJ2-1, with TRBD2 matching 12 bases. Germline CDR1 is SGHNT and CDR2 is YENEEA. The CDR3 extends over 16 amino acids. V was clipped by 5 bases and J by 4 bases; unmatched bases: 6. CDR3 nucleotide sequence: TGTGCCAGCAGCCACTTTACTAGCGGGAGGTACAATGAGCAGTTCTTC. Its protein is CASSHFTSGRYNEQFF. Variable domain in full (rest from reference TRBV11-3 and TRBJ2-1): EAGVVQSPRYKIIEKKQPVAFWCNPISGHNTLYWYLQNLGQGPELLIRYENEEAVDDSQLPKDRFSAERLKGVDSTLKIQPAELGDSAVYLCASSHFTSGRYNEQFFGPGTRLTVL.

The chain recombines TRBV9 with TRBJ2-7; D uncertain. This CDR3 is built from 14 residues. The germline V and J ends were trimmed by 1 base and 2 bases, with 10 bases remaining between them. Per the germline V gene, CDR1 is SGDLS and CDR2 is YYNGEE. CDR3 amino acids: CASSVHGPPYEQYF. The DNA for the CDR3 is TGTGCCAGCAGCGTACACGGACCCCCCTACGAGCAGTACTTC.

The chain links TRBV7-6 to TRBJ2-1; D may correspond to TRBD1 or TRBD2 (6 bases each). V lost 3 bases and J 4 bases, leaving 13 bases between the germline ends. The germline V gene has CDR1 SGHVS and CDR2 FNYEAQ. The CDR3 contains 15 residues. The CDR3 DNA is TGTGCCAGCAGCTTCGGCCCGGGGGCATACAATGAGCAGTTCTTC. Encoded protein: CASSFGPGAYNEQFF.

The chain uses TRBV9 and TRBJ2-1; tentatively, D is TRBD2 (5 bases). The CDR3 extends over 18 amino acids. Deletions cut 1 base from V and 0 bases from J, with 17 bases between. CDR1 and CDR2 (germline): SGDLS, YYNGEE. The CDR3 reads CASSVRGPLAGSYNEQFF. In nucleotides, the CDR3 is TGTGCCAGCAGCGTACGCGGCCCTCTGGCGGGCTCCTACAATGAGCAGTTCTTC.

This chain connects TRBV6-1 to TRBJ2-7, with 9 bases that match TRBD1. Germline V lookup: CDR1 MNHNS, CDR2 SASEGT. CDR3 size: 14 residues. V lost 0 bases to trimming and J lost 7 bases; unmatched junction nucleotides: 4. The chain's CDR3 is CASSEAGQGWEQYF. The DNA for the CDR3 is TGTGCCAGCAGTGAAGCGGGACAGGGTTGGGAGCAGTACTTC.

The chain recombines TRBV5-4 with TRBJ2-3; 7 bases are shared with TRBD1. Germline V CDR1 and CDR2: SGHNT, YYREEE (reference sequence). The length of the CDR3 is 13 residues. V shed 3 bases, J shed 4 bases, and the junction held 2 bases outside the gene matches. The DNA for the CDR3 is TGTGCCAGCAGCTCACAGGGGCCAGATACGCAGTATTTT. It yields the protein CASSSQGPDTQYF.

The V call is TRBV11-2, the J call TRBJ2-1; 13 positions agree with TRBD2. The junction had 8 bases not matched to a gene; V was cut back by 4 bases and J by 8 bases. The germline V gene has CDR1 SGHAT and CDR2 FQNNGV. CDR3 size: 16 residues. Written as DNA, the CDR3 is TGTGCCAGCAGCTCCGGGACTAGCGGGATTTTGGATGAGCAGTTCTTC. Its protein is CASSSGTSGILDEQFF.

The chain couples TRBV5-1 to TRBJ2-5, with 9 bases aligning to TRBD2. Trimming at V came to 3 bases and at J to 5 bases, leaving 8 bases not matched to a gene. Looked up from germline, CDR1 is SGHRS and CDR2 is YFSETQ. CDR3 length: 15 residues. The DNA of the CDR3 is TGCGCCAGCAGCTCGGCGGGAGGGAGAGAGGAGACCCAGTACTTC. As protein: CASSSAGGREETQYF.

The chain has TRBV7-8 and TRBJ2-2; possibly TRBD2 for D (6 bases). The CDR3 consists of 18 residues. V lost 2 bases to trimming and J lost 0 bases, with 16 bases between them. The V gene's germline CDR1 is SGHVS and CDR2 FQNEAQ. DNA for the CDR3: TGTGCCAGCAGCTTAAAAGGGACCACGGGGGCGAACACCGGGGAGCTGTTTTTT. Protein product: CASSLKGTTGANTGELFF. The full variable domain, with the rest looked up from reference TRBV7-8 and TRBJ2-2, is GAGVSQSPRYKVAKRGQDVALRCDPISGHVSLFWYQQALGQGPEFLTYFQNEAQLDKSGLPSDRFFAERPEGSVSTLKIQRTQQEDSAVYLCASSLKGTTGANTGELFFGEGSRLTVL.

This chain uses TRBV7-2 with TRBJ1-1; perhaps TRBD1 as D (5 bases). CDR1 is SGHTA and CDR2 is FQGNSA in the germline V gene. V lost 5 bases and J lost 2, with 12 bases in between. This CDR3 is built from 14 residues. The CDR3 nucleotides read TGTGCCAGCAGCCGACAGAAGATTAACACTGAAGCTTTCTTT. Its translation: CASSRQKINTEAFF.

This clone appeared a single time. The chain uses TRBV27 and TRBJ1-1; D is perhaps TRBD1 (5 bases). CDR1 is MNHEY and CDR2 is SMNVEV in the germline V gene (reference sequence). CDR3 length equals 15 residues. The germline V and J ends were trimmed by 4 bases and 7 bases, with 19 bases remaining between them. Written as DNA, the CDR3 is TGTGCCAGCAGTTCAACAGGCGCCCCAACCAGTGAAGCTTTCTTT. Its translation is CASSSTGAPTSEAFF.

The chain employs TRBV2 and TRBJ2-7; TRBD1 matches at 7 bases. The CDR3 has 16 residues. Germline V gives CDR1 SNHLY, CDR2 FYNNEI. Losses at the gene ends were 10 bases for V and 4 bases for J; bases not matched to a gene: 19. The CDR3 spells CATSVGDSLYGYEQYF. CDR3 DNA: TGTGCCACCAGCGTCGGGGACAGTCTTTATGGGTACGAGCAGTACTTC. Combining the CDR3 with reference TRBV2 and TRBJ2-7 gives the whole variable domain EPEVTQTPSHQVTQMGQEVILRCVPISNHLYFYWYRQILGQKVEFLVSFYNNEISEKSEIFDDQFSVERPDGSNFTLKIRSTKLEDSAMYFCATSVGDSLYGYEQYFGPGTRLTVT.

V usage is TRBV7-8 and J usage is TRBJ2-1, with 7 bases aligning to TRBD1. The V and J ends lost 3 bases and 7 bases, in that order; junction bases with no gene match: 9. In germline, CDR1 is SGHVS, CDR2 FQNEAQ. The CDR3 runs to 15 residues. In DNA, the CDR3 is TGTGCCAGCAGCTTCCCCGGACAGGTCCTAAATGAGCAGTTCTTC. Amino acids: CASSFPGQVLNEQFF.

The J gene is TRBJ2-5, the V gene TRBV7-2; D is unclear. The V end was cut by 4 bases, the J end by 6 bases, with 9 bases between. The CDR3 extends over 12 amino acids. Germline lookup yields CDR1 SGHTA and CDR2 FQGNSA. The CDR3 loop reads CASSSLSQTQYF. CDR3 DNA sequence: TGTGCCAGCAGCTCGCTTAGCCAGACCCAGTACTTC. Full variable domain (remainder filled in from reference TRBV7-2 and TRBJ2-5): GAGVSQSPSNKVTEKGKDVELRCDPISGHTALYWYRQSLGQGLEFLIYFQGNSAPDKSGLPSDRFSAERTGGSVSTLTIQRTQQEDSAVYLCASSSLSQTQYFGPGTRLLVL.

The chain has TRBV6-4 and TRBJ2-1; 8 bases match TRBD2. Trimming removed 6 bases from V and 0 bases from J; junction bases left unmatched: 7. Germline V gene lookup returns CDR1 MRHNA and CDR2 SNTAGT. The CDR3 is 16 residues long. The CDR3 sequence: CASRLKSGSSYNEQFF. CDR3 coding DNA: TGTGCCAGCAGACTGAAAAGCGGGAGCTCCTACAATGAGCAGTTCTTC.

The chain links TRBV5-8 to TRBJ1-2; no reliable D call. Germline-derived CDR1 and CDR2 are SGHTS and YDEGEE. V lost 4 bases to trimming and J lost 0 bases, with 19 bases between them. The CDR3 totals 17 residues. The CDR3 DNA is TGTGCCAGCAGCCTGCTTGCTCGAGTTCCTGCTAACTATGGCTACACCTTC. It translates to CASSLLARVPANYGYTF.

The chain is built from TRBV18 and TRBJ2-1, with 9 nucleotides matching TRBD2. Germline V gives CDR1 KGHSH, CDR2 LQKENI. The trim removed 0 bases at V and 6 bases at J, leaving 6 bases unmatched. The CDR3 loop spans 16 amino acids. DNA for the CDR3: TGTGCCAGCTCACCACCCAGCGGGAGGACCACCAATGAGCAGTTCTTC. It is translated as CASSPPSGRTTNEQFF.

The J gene is TRBJ1-3, the V gene TRBV6-1, with D maybe TRBD1 (5 bases). The V end lost 5 bases, the J end lost 7 bases, and 15 bases lay between the germline ends. Per the germline V gene, CDR1 is MNHNS and CDR2 is SASEGT. CDR3 length: 14 residues. This chain's CDR3 is CASSYADGTNTIYF. CDR3 coding DNA: TGTGCCAGCAGTTATGCCGATGGGACGAACACCATATATTTT.

The chain carries TRBV18 and TRBJ2-2, with 14 bases matching TRBD2. The J segment lost 4 bases and the V segment lost 3 bases, leaving 7 bases of the junction unmatched. The germline CDR1 and CDR2 sequences are KGHSH and LQKENI. The CDR3 is made up of 18 amino acids. The CDR3 region is CASSPGLAGGSGTGELFF. The CDR3 bases are TGTGCCAGCTCACCCGGACTAGCGGGAGGTAGCGGCACCGGGGAGCTGTTTTTT.

This chain connects TRBV7-8 to TRBJ2-5; D ambiguous. The CDR3 covers 15 residues. V dropped 5 bases and J dropped 7 bases, with 20 bases sitting between them. Per germline, CDR1 SGHVS and CDR2 FQNEAQ. Here the CDR3 reads CASSPSVTEHGTQYF. CDR3 nucleotide sequence: TGTGCCAGCAGCCCCTCGGTAACGGAGCACGGGACCCAGTACTTC.

The rearrangement joins TRBV23-1 to TRBJ2-1, with D hard to call. TRBV23-1 qualifies as an ORF whose function is uncertain. The CDR3 has 15 amino acids. Trimming stripped 0 bases from V and 9 bases from J, with 15 bases between. The chain's CDR3 is CASSQSCQTLSEQFF. The CDR3 nucleotides are TGCGCCAGCAGTCAATCGTGCCAGACCCTCAGTGAGCAGTTCTTC.

The chain uses TRBV5-1 and TRBJ2-1, with D perhaps being TRBD1 or TRBD2 (5 bases each). From germline, CDR1 is SGHRS and CDR2 YFSETQ. The V end lost 4 bases, the J end lost 8 bases, and 16 bases lay between the germline ends. The CDR3 totals 14 residues. CDR3 protein: CASSKNRDAYEQFF. CDR3 nucleotide sequence: TGCGCCAGCAGCAAAAACCGGGACGCTTATGAGCAGTTCTTC.

The table lists this clone with a count of one. The chain links TRBV27 to TRBJ2-1, with 14 bases identical to TRBD2. J lost 3 bases, V lost 6 bases, and 4 bases had no gene match. Germline CDR1 and CDR2: MNHEY and SMNVEV (reference sequence). CDR3 length: 16 amino acids. CDR3 sequence (DNA): TGTGCCAGCAGCGGGACTAGCGGGGGATTCTACAATGAGCAGTTCTTC. Residues: CASSGTSGGFYNEQFF.